The 29 T cell receptor beta chains below come from one sample, sequenced in a study of blood T cell repertoires in COVID-19. Only in-frame clones appear in the TCRdb table, and some are missing; sequencing was by immunoSEQ multiplex PCR. The sample lists almost 350,000 clones; roughly 90% were seen once. The sample comprised PBMCs or T cells enriched from blood (not recorded which). The receptors here all came from a woman aged 25 to 39 who had been exposed to COVID-19.

The genes are TRBV9 and TRBJ2-7; D uncertain. The germline CDR1 and CDR2 sequences are SGDLS and YYNGEE. The CDR3 loop spans 12 amino acids. Trimming removed 4 bases from V and 3 bases from J, with 8 bases in between. CDR3 protein: CASSPSFYEQYF. In nucleotides, the CDR3 is TGTGCCAGCAGCCCGTCCTTCTACGAGCAGTACTTC.

This clone appeared a single time. The V call is TRBV18, the J call TRBJ1-6; D remains ambiguous. V shed 2 bases and J shed 9 bases, with 8 bases lying between them. The germline V gene has CDR1 KGHSH and CDR2 LQKENI. The CDR3 contains 13 residues. The CDR3: CASSPELSSPLHF. The CDR3 DNA sequence: TGTGCCAGCTCACCAGAGCTGAGTTCACCCCTCCACTTT. The variable domain in full, with the rest retrieved from reference TRBV18 and TRBJ1-6, is NAGVMQNPRHLVRRRGQEARLRCSPMKGHSHVYWYRQLPEEGLKFMVYLQKENIIDESGMPKERFSAEFPKEGPSILRIQQVVRGDSAAYFCASSPELSSPLHFGNGTRLTVT.

V usage is TRBV12-5 and J usage is TRBJ2-2; D possibly corresponds to TRBD2 (6 bases). Germline-derived CDR1 and CDR2 are LGHNT and FRNRAP. CDR3 length equals 15 residues. The ends were cut back, 5 bases at V and 2 bases at J, with 12 bases in the middle. The CDR3 DNA follows: TGTGCTAGTGGTGCGGGGCCAGTCAACACCGGGGAGCTGTTTTTT. This encodes CASGAGPVNTGELFF.

V and J are TRBV5-4 and TRBJ1-1; D gene unclear. The V end lost 1 base, the J end lost 1 base, and 8 bases lay between the germline ends. Germline CDR1 SGHNT, CDR2 YYREEE (reference sequence). This CDR3 is 14 amino acids long. CDR3 sequence (DNA): TGTGCCAGCAGCTTGTCGCAGTCGAACACTGAAGCTTTCTTT. Translated, it gives CASSLSQSNTEAFF.

The chain combines TRBV5-6 with TRBJ1-2, with 7 bases aligning to TRBD1. This CDR3 is 15 amino acids long. The germline V gene has CDR1 SGHDT and CDR2 YYEEEE. J gave up 4 bases and V 3 bases, and 9 bases lay outside the gene matches. CDR3 DNA sequence: TGTGCCAGCAGCTACACCACGGACAGGACCTATGGCTACACCTTC. Residues: CASSYTTDRTYGYTF.

This clone appeared a single time. V usage is TRBV9 and J usage is TRBJ2-3; possible D gene TRBD2, 5 bases. The CDR3 loop spans 18 amino acids. Trimming removed 0 bases from V and 0 bases from J, with 17 bases in between. Germline lookup yields CDR1 SGDLS and CDR2 YYNGEE. CDR3 nucleotides: TGTGCCAGCAGCGTAGGACGGGGTAGCCTTACTAGCACAGATACGCAGTATTTT. The encoded protein is CASSVGRGSLTSTDTQYF.

The chain employs TRBV3-1 (or the pseudogene TRBV3-2) and TRBJ2-7; 10 positions agree with TRBD2. This CDR3 has 16 amino acids. Germline V gene lookup returns CDR1 LGHDT and CDR2 YNNKEL (reference sequence). V dropped 2 bases and J dropped 5; count of bases not matched to a gene: 9. CDR3 in DNA: TGTGCCAGCAGCCAATGGGCTAGCGGGAGCAGTGACGAGCAGTACTTC. This sequence encodes CASSQWASGSSDEQYF.

The chain couples TRBV7-9 to TRBJ2-1; 10 bases are shared with TRBD1. The CDR3 has 17 amino acids. With 1 base clipped from V and 9 bases from J, the junction kept 12 bases outside the gene matches. CDR1 and CDR2 from the germline V gene are SEHNR and FQNEAQ (reference sequence). Written as DNA, the CDR3 is TGTGCCAGCAGCTTAGGTACGGGACAGGGGATCTTAAGTGAGCAGTTCTTC. Protein sequence: CASSLGTGQGILSEQFF.

The CDR3 spells CASSPDSSYEQYF. The CDR3 DNA reads as TGCGCCAGCAGCCCCGACTCATCCTACGAGCAGTACTTC. The chain combines TRBV5-1 with TRBJ2-7; no clear D. Trimming stripped 4 bases from V and 1 base from J, with 9 bases between. This CDR3 contains 13 residues. Per the germline V gene, CDR1 is SGHRS and CDR2 is YFSETQ. Looking up the rest from reference TRBV5-1 and TRBJ2-7 gives the full variable domain: KAGVTQTPRYLIKTRGQQVTLSCSPISGHRSVSWYQQTPGQGLQFLFEYFSETQRNKGNFPGRFSGRQFSNSRSEMNVSTLELGDSALYLCASSPDSSYEQYFGPGTRLTVT.

J is TRBJ2-7 and V is TRBV28, with D possibly matching TRBD1 (6 bases). This CDR3 has 15 residues. Germline V gene lookup returns CDR1 MDHEN and CDR2 SYDVKM. Trimming removed 4 bases from V and 3 bases from J, with 16 bases in between. The DNA for the CDR3 is TGTGCCAGCAGTTCCCCGACCGGGACAATCTACGAGCAGTACTTC. Translation: CASSSPTGTIYEQYF.

The chain carries TRBV5-6 and TRBJ2-1, with TRBD2 matching over 8 bases. Trimming cost V 2 bases and J 4 bases; bases outside gene matches: 5. The length of the CDR3 is 15 residues. Germline CDR1 reads SGHDT; CDR2 reads YYEEEE. The CDR3 region is CASSFQREWYNEQFF. As DNA, the CDR3 is TGTGCCAGCAGCTTTCAGCGGGAGTGGTACAATGAGCAGTTCTTC.

The chain has TRBV11-3 and TRBJ1-1, with no clear D. This CDR3 comprises 14 residues. Looked up from germline, CDR1 is SGHNT and CDR2 is YENEEA. Trimming pared 3 bases from V and 4 bases from J, leaving 12 bases between. CDR3 coding DNA: TGTGCCAGCAGCTTGGTTAGCAGCAGCACTGAAGCTTTCTTT. Protein product: CASSLVSSSTEAFF.

The chain is built from TRBV19 and TRBJ1-3; a weak D match, TRBD1 (6 bases). CDR1 and CDR2 (germline): LNHDA, SQIVND (reference sequence). V was clipped by 5 bases and J by 0 bases, with 14 bases between them. The CDR3 sequence is 16 residues long. CDR3 sequence reads: CASSVGQVFSGNTIYF. In nucleotides, the CDR3 is TGTGCCAGTAGTGTGGGACAAGTCTTCTCTGGAAACACCATATATTTT.

This clone was seen just once. The chain couples TRBV19 to TRBJ1-6; TRBD1 matches at 7 bases. CDR1 is LNHDA, CDR2 SQIVND, per germline (reference sequence). Losses at the gene ends were 3 bases for V and 5 bases for J; bases not matched to a gene: 10. The CDR3 totals 17 residues. CDR3 sequence reads: CASSIDYGTANNSPLHF. DNA of the CDR3: TGTGCCAGTAGTATCGATTACGGGACAGCAAATAATTCACCCCTCCACTTT.

The rearrangement uses TRBV5-1 and TRBJ2-3; TRBD2 matches at 13 bases. Germline V CDR1 and CDR2: SGHRS, YFSETQ. The J segment lost 4 bases and the V segment lost 3 bases, leaving 5 bases of the junction unmatched. There are 16 residues in the CDR3. The DNA of the CDR3 is TGCGCCAGCAGCTCCGGACTAGCGGGGGTTCCAGATACGCAGTATTTT. It specifies CASSSGLAGVPDTQYF. Variable domain in full (rest from reference TRBV5-1 and TRBJ2-3): KAGVTQTPRYLIKTRGQQVTLSCSPISGHRSVSWYQQTPGQGLQFLFEYFSETQRNKGNFPGRFSGRQFSNSRSEMNVSTLELGDSALYLCASSSGLAGVPDTQYFGPGTRLTVL.

This clone was counted only a few times. This chain uses TRBV6-6 with TRBJ2-3, with TRBD2 matching over 12 bases. This CDR3 contains 17 residues. Trimming took 5 bases from V and 4 from J; bases not matched to a gene: 10. Germline CDR1 is MNHNY and CDR2 is SVGAGI (reference sequence). CDR3 sequence (DNA): TGTGCCAGCAGTCACCCTAGCGGGGGGGCGGGCCCAGATACGCAGTATTTT. Translated, it gives CASSHPSGGAGPDTQYF.

J is TRBJ2-6 and V is TRBV19; maybe TRBD2 (6 bases). The CDR3 runs to 16 residues. Germline V CDR1 and CDR2: LNHDA, SQIVND (reference sequence). Deletions cut 5 bases from V and 0 bases from J, with 11 bases between. CDR3 protein: CASSGGLTSGANVLTF. As DNA, the CDR3 is TGTGCCAGTAGTGGGGGACTGACCTCTGGGGCCAACGTCCTGACTTTC.

A single count supports this clone. One end of the junction varies from germline; a read error may be responsible. V gene TRBV7-7 combines with J gene TRBJ2-3; a possible D gene is TRBD2 (5 bases). Germline values: CDR1 SSHAT, CDR2 FNYEAQ (reference sequence). The CDR3 sequence is 14 residues long. The CDR3 loop is CASSSNPDSNTQYF. DNA for the CDR3: TGTGCTAGCAGCTCAAACCCGGACTCCAATACGCAGTATTTT.

The V and J genes are TRBV30 and TRBJ2-3, with 9 bases aligning to TRBD1. The CDR3 totals 14 residues. Germline V lookup: CDR1 GTSNPN, CDR2 SVGIG (reference sequence). With V trimmed by 5 bases and J by 6 bases, 9 bases remained unmatched. CDR3 in DNA: TGTGCCTGGGCAGGGGGGACAGGGCTGGATACGCAGTATTTT. Amino acid sequence: CAWAGGTGLDTQYF.

CDR3 loop: CASSRLAGASYEQYF. The CDR3 nucleotides read TGTGCCAGCAGCCGACTAGCGGGAGCCTCCTACGAGCAGTACTTC. The chain employs TRBV3-1 (or the pseudogene TRBV3-2) and TRBJ2-7; 12 positions match TRBD2. After removal of 4 bases from V and 0 bases from J, the junction contained 1 base not matched to a gene. The CDR3 extends over 15 amino acids. CDR1 and CDR2 (germline): LGHDT, YNNKEL (reference sequence).

The gene calls are TRBV3-1 (or the pseudogene TRBV3-2) and TRBJ1-1; a possible D gene is TRBD1 (5 bases). The CDR3 covers 14 residues. The V and J ends lost 4 bases and 0 bases respectively, with 9 bases between them. Germline assignment: CDR1 LGHDT and CDR2 YNNKEL (reference sequence). The chain's CDR3 is CASSLAGLNTEAFF. CDR3 in DNA: TGTGCCAGCAGCCTCGCAGGGTTGAACACTGAAGCTTTCTTT.

V and J are TRBV11-3 and TRBJ2-5; the D is unclear. The CDR3 length is 14 residues. Germline V gene sequence: CDR1 SGHNT, CDR2 YENEEA. Trimming cost V 2 bases and J 0 bases, with 7 bases left between them. CDR3 in DNA: TGTGCCAGCAGCTTAAGAGTAGACCAAGAGACCCAGTACTTC. Residues: CASSLRVDQETQYF.

The gene calls are TRBV5-1 and TRBJ2-7, with 7 nucleotides matching TRBD2. V shed 9 bases and J 6 bases; nucleotides not matched to a gene: 18. The CDR3 consists of 15 residues. Germline CDR1 SGHRS, CDR2 YFSETQ. CDR3 DNA: TGCGCCACCCAAACCCCAAGCGGGATTGTAGGCGAGCAGTACTTC. Translated, it gives CATQTPSGIVGEQYF.

The V gene is TRBV28, the J gene TRBJ1-3; D is unresolved. The CDR3 is 15 amino acids. The germline V and J ends were trimmed by 2 bases and 2 bases, with 10 bases remaining between them. CDR1 and CDR2 from the germline V gene are MDHEN and SYDVKM. The CDR3 sequence is CASSLPGPAGNTIYF. The CDR3 nucleotides read TGTGCCAGCAGTTTACCAGGTCCTGCTGGAAACACCATATATTTT.

Note on this clone: One end of the junction varies from germline; a read error may be responsible. The chain has TRBV30 and TRBJ1-1; 7 bases agree with TRBD1. The CDR3 sequence is 10 residues long. The germline V gene encodes CDR1 GTSNPN and CDR2 SVGIG (reference sequence). CDR3 sequence: CACREGATLW. The CDR3 region has the DNA TGTGCCTGTCGAGAGGGGGCGACCCTCTGG.

This chain links TRBV11-2 with TRBJ2-1; 12 bases map to TRBD2. J was trimmed by 9 bases and V by 4 bases; bases with no gene match: 10. The CDR3 totals 16 residues. The germline CDR1 and CDR2 sequences are SGHAT and FQNNGV. The CDR3 DNA reads TGTGCCAGCAGCTATCTAGCGGGAGGGCCATCCGGTGAGCAGTTCTTC. It translates to CASSYLAGGPSGEQFF.

This clone was detected only once. This chain connects TRBV18 to TRBJ2-5, with a tentative D call TRBD1 (6 bases). Trimming took 2 bases from V and 5 from J, leaving 12 bases between them. Germline V gene data show CDR1 as KGHSH and CDR2 as LQKENI. The CDR3 has 14 amino acids. CDR3 nucleotide sequence: TGTGCCAGCTCACCAGGCCAGGGGAAGGAGACCCAGTACTTC. Its translation: CASSPGQGKETQYF.

This chain connects TRBV18 to TRBJ2-3; D remains ambiguous. Trimming left V 0 bases short and J 4 bases short, with 8 bases between. This CDR3 region has 14 residues. Germline V CDR1 and CDR2: KGHSH, LQKENI. DNA of the CDR3: TGTGCCAGCTCACCACCGAGTACCCCAGATACGCAGTATTTT. Its protein product is CASSPPSTPDTQYF.

The chain uses TRBV7-3 and TRBJ2-1, with D uncertain. V lost 5 bases and J lost 7, with 12 bases in between. Germline lookup yields CDR1 SGHTA and CDR2 FQGTGA. The CDR3 runs 13 residues. The CDR3 loop is CASSLNVVNEQFF. DNA for the CDR3: TGTGCCAGCAGCCTGAACGTAGTAAATGAGCAGTTCTTC.